This TCR beta chain was recovered during a study of blood T cell repertoires in COVID-19. Overall study context: Acute and convalescent COVID-19 samples came from the United States, Italy and Spain. Nucleic acid was either cDNA or gDNA, and it came from T cells, B-cell-depleted T cells, or PBMCs.

Per the authors' pipeline: Nucleated cell counts were estimated from reference gene primer amplification. The method was immunoSEQ multiplex PCR; TCRdb's version includes in-frame clones alone and lacks a portion of them. V and J calls plus clone size are reproduced from that table; the DNA served to infer D and trimming. The sample lists around 40,000 clones; around 93% were seen once. V lost 5 bases, J lost 5 bases, and 9 bases stayed unmatched. CDR3 length: 15 amino acids. Germline CDR1 reads ENHRY; CDR2 reads SYGVKD. The sequence derives from a woman in her thirties in a cohort sampled during active COVID-19. The sample consisted of peripheral blood. V is TRBV10-3 and J is TRBJ2-7; 10 bases fit TRBD2. The CDR3 sequence is CAISLVAGGSDEQYF. CDR3 bases: TGTGCCATCAGTTTAGTAGCGGGAGGTTCCGACGAGCAGTACTTC.